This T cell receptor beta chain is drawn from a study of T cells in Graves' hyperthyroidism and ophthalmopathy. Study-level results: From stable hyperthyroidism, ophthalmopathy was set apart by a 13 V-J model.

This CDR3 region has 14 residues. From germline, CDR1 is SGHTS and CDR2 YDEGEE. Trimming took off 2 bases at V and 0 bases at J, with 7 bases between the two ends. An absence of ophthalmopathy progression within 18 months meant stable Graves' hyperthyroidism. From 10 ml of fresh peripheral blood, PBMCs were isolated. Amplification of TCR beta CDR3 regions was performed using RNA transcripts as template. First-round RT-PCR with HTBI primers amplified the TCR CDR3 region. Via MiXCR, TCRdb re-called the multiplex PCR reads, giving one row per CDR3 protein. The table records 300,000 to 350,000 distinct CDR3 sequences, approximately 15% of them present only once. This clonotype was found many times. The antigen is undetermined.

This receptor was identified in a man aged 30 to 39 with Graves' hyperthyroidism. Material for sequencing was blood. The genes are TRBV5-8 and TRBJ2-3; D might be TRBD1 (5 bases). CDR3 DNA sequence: TGTGCCAGCAGCTTTAGACAGAGCACAGATACGCAGTATTTT. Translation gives CASSFRQSTDTQYF.